The 5 T cell receptor beta chains in this list originate from one sample, sequenced in a study of blood T cells in healthy people across ages. The authors ran a second PCR of roughly 6 to 12 cycles using a sample-barcoded 5' primer and a J-beta primer mix. TCRdb fed the 5' RACE reads into MiXCR, producing one record per CDR3 protein. Among about 640,000 distinct CDR3 sequences, under 30% were seen once, and the ten largest hold approximately 15%. Material for sequencing was blood. The receptors here all came from a woman at least 80 years old in good health.

This clonotype was observed at least ten times. The chain couples TRBV4-3 to TRBJ1-5; no clear D. The CDR3 loop spans 15 amino acids. CDR1 is LGHNA and CDR2 is YSLEER in the germline V gene. V dropped 0 bases and J dropped 7 bases, with 13 bases sitting between them. The CDR3 DNA follows: TGCGCCAGCAGCCAAGAGAACTGGCCTGGACAGCCCCAGCATTTT. It encodes CASSQENWPGQPQHF.

The chain carries TRBV20-1 and TRBJ1-2, with TRBD1 as a possible D gene (6 bases). The CDR3 loop spans 12 amino acids. V lost 6 bases and J lost 7, with 15 bases in between. CDR1 and CDR2 (germline): DFQATT, SNEGSKA (reference sequence). DNA for the CDR3: TGCAGTGCCTTACGGGGAGGGGGTGGCTACACCTTC. It encodes CSALRGGGGYTF.

This chain connects TRBV5-1 to TRBJ2-7; 8 positions agree with TRBD1. This CDR3 has 15 amino acids. Trimming took 0 bases from V and 5 from J; bases not matched to a gene: 7. CDR1 is SGHRS and CDR2 is YFSETQ in the germline V gene. The CDR3 DNA sequence: TGCGCCAGCAGCTTGGATACGGGACAGGTAAACGAGCAGTACTTC. Protein product: CASSLDTGQVNEQYF.

This clonotype has just a few counts. The chain joins TRBV20-1 to TRBJ1-2; D gene ambiguous. Germline assignment: CDR1 DFQATT and CDR2 SNEGSKA (reference sequence). The CDR3 has 14 amino acids. V was shortened by 3 bases and J by 6 bases, with 17 bases between the two germline ends. Written as DNA, the CDR3 is TGCAGTGCTAGGGAGGCCCGCTGGGTGGATGGCTACACCTTC. It is translated as CSAREARWVDGYTF.

The chain employs TRBV5-1 and TRBJ1-5; 8 bases align to TRBD1. This CDR3 has 15 residues. J gave up 7 bases and V 2 bases, and 8 bases lay outside the gene matches. Germline V gene data show CDR1 as SGHRS and CDR2 as YFSETQ. CDR3 protein: CASSFGTGLKQPQHF. The CDR3 region has the DNA TGCGCCAGCAGCTTCGGGACAGGTCTCAAGCAGCCCCAGCATTTT.